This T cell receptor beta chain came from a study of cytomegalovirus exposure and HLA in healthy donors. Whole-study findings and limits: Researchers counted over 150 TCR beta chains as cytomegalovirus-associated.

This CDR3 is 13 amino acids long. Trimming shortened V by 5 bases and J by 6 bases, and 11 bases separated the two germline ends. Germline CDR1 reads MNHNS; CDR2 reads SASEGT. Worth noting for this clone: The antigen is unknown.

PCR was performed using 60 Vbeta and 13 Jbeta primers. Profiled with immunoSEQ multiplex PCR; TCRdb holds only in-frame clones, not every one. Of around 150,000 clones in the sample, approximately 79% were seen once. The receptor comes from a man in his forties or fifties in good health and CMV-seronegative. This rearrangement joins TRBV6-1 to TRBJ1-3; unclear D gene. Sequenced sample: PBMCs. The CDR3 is CASSSAGLNTIYF. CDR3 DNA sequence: TGTGCCAGCAGTTCCGCAGGTCTAAACACCATATATTTT.